The 25 T cell receptor beta chains below all came from one sample that was sequenced in a study of blood T cell repertoires in COVID-19. Libraries were prepared by immunoSEQ multiplex PCR; TCRdb keeps only in-frame clonotypes and omits some of them. The sample contains some 250,000 clones, approximately 90% of which appear only once. The sequenced sample consisted of PBMCs or T cells enriched from blood (not recorded which). The receptors originated from a man in his forties who had recovered from COVID-19.

The V call is TRBV4-1, the J call TRBJ2-7; 10 nucleotides line up with TRBD2. Germline V CDR1 and CDR2: MGHRA, YSYEKL. The CDR3 length is 18 residues. With V trimmed by 2 bases and J by 1 base, 11 bases remained unmatched. The CDR3 reads CASSQSWTSGGRSYEQYF. The CDR3 coding sequence is TGCGCCAGCAGCCAATCTTGGACTAGCGGAGGCCGGTCCTACGAGCAGTACTTC.

This clone has more than one count but fewer than ten. The chain combines TRBV3-1 (or the pseudogene TRBV3-2) with TRBJ2-7; perhaps TRBD1 as D (6 bases). The CDR3 runs to 17 residues. Trimming cost V 4 bases and J 4 bases, with 23 bases left between them. The germline V gene encodes CDR1 LGHDT and CDR2 YNNKEL (reference sequence). CDR3 sequence: CASSPSITGISTYEQYF. The CDR3 bases are TGTGCCAGCAGCCCTAGCATCACAGGGATTTCTACTTACGAGCAGTACTTC.

The gene calls are TRBV9 and TRBJ2-3, with 7 bases fitting TRBD1. Germline assignment: CDR1 SGDLS and CDR2 YYNGEE. This CDR3 has 15 amino acids. Trimming at V came to 4 bases and at J to 4 bases, leaving 9 bases not matched to a gene. The chain's CDR3 is CASSPETGNPDTQYF. In DNA, the CDR3 is TGTGCCAGCAGCCCAGAGACAGGGAACCCAGATACGCAGTATTTT.

This clone showed up just once. V and J are TRBV9 and TRBJ1-2; D possibly corresponds to TRBD1 (5 bases). V was cut by 1 base and J by 4 bases, with 23 bases left in between. There are 18 residues in the CDR3. Germline CDR1 is SGDLS and CDR2 is YYNGEE. This chain's CDR3 is CASSVSPSGGAPLYGYTF. The CDR3 coding sequence is TGTGCCAGCAGCGTATCTCCTTCGGGGGGAGCCCCACTCTATGGCTACACCTTC.

The chain employs TRBV14 and TRBJ2-5; perhaps TRBD1 as D (6 bases). The V and J ends lost 4 bases and 1 base respectively, with 13 bases between them. The CDR3 is 15 amino acids. Germline V gives CDR1 SGHDN, CDR2 FVKESK. CDR3 DNA: TGTGCCAGCAGCCGATGGGGCAGGGGCCAAGAGACCCAGTACTTC. It is translated as CASSRWGRGQETQYF.

This clone was recorded only once. The chain links TRBV5-1 to TRBJ2-1; 7 nucleotides align to TRBD1. Losses at the gene ends were 4 bases for V and 2 bases for J; bases not matched to a gene: 3. Germline V gene lookup returns CDR1 SGHRS and CDR2 YFSETQ. CDR3 length equals 14 residues. The CDR3 spells CASSQDRPYNEQFF. CDR3 in DNA: TGCGCCAGCAGCCAGGACAGGCCCTACAATGAGCAGTTCTTC.

The chain combines TRBV10-2 with TRBJ1-2; D may be TRBD1 (6 bases). V lost 0 bases and J 8 bases, leaving 13 bases between the germline ends. Germline CDR1 and CDR2: WSHSY and SAAADI. The CDR3 spans 14 residues. Here the CDR3 reads CASSESSGAAGYTF. The CDR3 nucleotides read TGCGCCAGCAGTGAGTCATCAGGGGCGGCGGGCTACACCTTC.

The chain recombines TRBV9 with TRBJ2-6, with 7 bases that match TRBD1. V shed 1 base and J 0 bases; nucleotides not matched to a gene: 4. This CDR3 is 17 amino acids long. Germline CDR1 and CDR2: SGDLS and YYNGEE. The CDR3 DNA is TGTGCCAGCAGCGTACACAGGGGCAACTCTGGGGCCAACGTCCTGACTTTC. As protein: CASSVHRGNSGANVLTF. The variable domain in full, completed from reference TRBV9 and TRBJ2-6, reads DSGVTQTPKHLITATGQRVTLRCSPRSGDLSVYWYQQSLDQGLQFLIQYYNGEERAKGNILERFSAQQFPDLHSELNLSSLELGDSALYFCASSVHRGNSGANVLTFGAGSRLTVL.

This chain links TRBV27 with TRBJ2-2; D is ambiguous. The length of the CDR3 is 14 residues. V dropped 3 bases and J dropped 6 bases, with 11 bases sitting between them. Germline V gene lookup returns CDR1 MNHEY and CDR2 SMNVEV (reference sequence). The CDR3: CASSFSLPAGELFF. CDR3 nucleotides: TGTGCCAGCAGTTTCTCCCTACCGGCCGGGGAGCTGTTTTTT.

V gene TRBV10-3 combines with J gene TRBJ2-1; no clear D. The CDR3 is made up of 16 amino acids. Trimming removed 2 bases from V and 5 bases from J, with 16 bases in between. Per germline, CDR1 ENHRY and CDR2 SYGVKD. The CDR3 sequence: CAISERILLKNNEQFF. In DNA form, the CDR3 reads TGTGCCATCAGTGAGAGAATCCTACTGAAGAACAATGAGCAGTTCTTC.

V is TRBV12-5 and J is TRBJ2-5; the D is unclear. CDR1 LGHNT and CDR2 FRNRAP come from the germline V gene. V lost 2 bases and J lost 5, with 9 bases in between. The CDR3 is made up of 13 amino acids. This CDR3 is CASGLFPVETQYF. CDR3 nucleotides: TGTGCTAGTGGTTTGTTCCCGGTGGAGACCCAGTACTTC.

The CDR3 spells CASSEPTGANYGYTF. The CDR3 DNA reads TGCGCCAGCAGTGAGCCGACAGGAGCTAACTATGGCTACACCTTC. This rearrangement joins TRBV10-1 to TRBJ1-2; D perhaps matches TRBD1 (6 bases). V lost 2 bases and J lost 0, with 10 bases in between. The CDR3 runs to 15 residues. In germline, CDR1 is WNHNN, CDR2 SYGVQD (reference sequence).

The rearrangement uses TRBV3-1 (or the pseudogene TRBV3-2) and TRBJ1-2; 11 bases match TRBD1. The CDR3 has 15 residues. Germline CDR1 LGHDT, CDR2 YNNKEL (reference sequence). V was pared by 2 bases and J by 7 bases, with 6 bases of the junction left unmatched. Here the CDR3 reads CASSQWGQGVTGYTF. The CDR3 nucleotides read TGTGCCAGCAGCCAATGGGGACAGGGGGTAACTGGCTACACCTTC.

This chain links TRBV5-1 with TRBJ2-7; 12 positions match TRBD2. V trimming: 0 bases; J trimming: 7 bases; junction bases outside the gene matches: 14. Germline V gene data show CDR1 as SGHRS and CDR2 as YFSETQ. The CDR3 sequence is 18 residues long. In DNA, the CDR3 is TGCGCCAGCAGCTTGGGCGGGACTAGCGGGCCAGTACTCAGAGAGCAGTACTTC. This sequence encodes CASSLGGTSGPVLREQYF.

The chain carries TRBV7-9 and TRBJ1-4; no clear D gene. V was pared by 5 bases and J by 4 bases, with 14 bases between. The CDR3 length is 15 residues. Germline V CDR1 and CDR2: SEHNR, FQNEAQ (reference sequence). The CDR3 nucleotides are TGTGCCAGCAGCGCATACAGAACCCGTAATGAAAAACTGTTTTTT. Its translation is CASSAYRTRNEKLFF. The full variable domain, completed using reference TRBV7-9 and TRBJ1-4, is DTGVSQNPRHKITKRGQNVTFRCDPISEHNRLYWYRQTLGQGPEFLTYFQNEAQLEKSRLLSDRFSAERPKGSFSTLEIQRTEQGDSAMYLCASSAYRTRNEKLFFGSGTQLSVL.

The chain uses TRBV7-2 and TRBJ2-1, with TRBD1 matching 12 bases. J was trimmed by 7 bases and V by 7 bases; bases with no gene match: 14. CDR1 and CDR2 from the germline V gene are SGHTA and FQGNSA. The CDR3 has 17 residues. The DNA for the CDR3 is TGTGCCAGCAACCCCGGGACAGGGGGCCAACTGGATAATGAGCAGTTCTTC. Translated, it gives CASNPGTGGQLDNEQFF.

The gene calls are TRBV7-2 and TRBJ1-1; D is unclear. There are 13 residues in the CDR3. The V end was cut by 3 bases, the J end by 5 bases, with 10 bases between. CDR1 and CDR2 from the germline V gene are SGHTA and FQGNSA. The CDR3 DNA sequence: TGTGCCAGCAGCTTCGCCGCCCGGACTGAAGCTTTCTTT. This encodes CASSFAARTEAFF.

This rearrangement joins TRBV27 to TRBJ1-2, with no clear D. There are 13 residues in the CDR3. CDR1 MNHEY and CDR2 SMNVEV come from the germline V gene (reference sequence). The V end was cut by 0 bases, the J end by 5 bases, with 7 bases between. The CDR3 DNA is TGTGCCAGCAGTTTATCGGGCACTTATGGCTACACCTTC. Its translation is CASSLSGTYGYTF.

V and J are TRBV5-1 and TRBJ1-6; no clear D gene. Trimming pared 6 bases from V and 7 bases from J, leaving 11 bases between. The CDR3 runs to 13 residues. Germline V gene lookup returns CDR1 SGHRS and CDR2 YFSETQ. CDR3 amino acids: CASNGEGNSPLHF. The CDR3 DNA reads TGCGCCAGCAACGGAGAAGGCAATTCACCCCTCCACTTT.

The chain employs TRBV6-5 and TRBJ2-7, with a weak D call TRBD1 (6 bases). The CDR3 length is 13 residues. V gave up 7 bases and J gave up 6 bases, with 16 bases separating them. In germline, CDR1 is MNHEY, CDR2 SVGAGI. This CDR3 is CASTPGQTGEQYF. The CDR3 DNA reads as TGTGCCAGCACACCCGGACAGACCGGCGAGCAGTACTTC.

The V gene is TRBV14, the J gene TRBJ1-2; tentative D call: TRBD1 (5 bases). There are 13 residues in the CDR3. V shed 1 base and J shed 6 bases, with 9 bases lying between them. Germline V lookup: CDR1 SGHDN, CDR2 FVKESK. The CDR3 sequence: CASSQARANGYTF. The CDR3 bases are TGTGCCAGCAGCCAAGCCAGGGCCAATGGCTACACCTTC. Looking up the rest from reference TRBV14 and TRBJ1-2 gives the full variable domain: EAGVTQFPSHSVIEKGQTVTLRCDPISGHDNLYWYRRVMGKEIKFLLHFVKESKQDESGMPNNRFLAERTGGTYSTLKVQPAELEDSGVYFCASSQARANGYTFGSGTRLTVV.

This chain links TRBV9 with TRBJ1-2; D is uncertain. The V gene lost 0 bases and the J gene lost 4 bases, with 10 bases spanning the gap. The germline gives CDR1 SGDLS, CDR2 YYNGEE. The CDR3 runs to 14 residues. CDR3 in DNA: TGTGCCAGCAGCGTAGAGGACTTAAGCTATGGCTACACCTTC. Translation gives CASSVEDLSYGYTF.

The V and J genes are TRBV5-1 and TRBJ1-2; 12 bases are a match to TRBD1. V lost 4 bases, J lost 1 base, and 2 bases stayed unmatched. From germline, CDR1 is SGHRS and CDR2 YFSETQ. This CDR3 spans 15 amino acids. The CDR3 spells CASSGTGGSNYGYTF. CDR3 nucleotide sequence: TGCGCCAGCAGCGGGACAGGGGGCAGTAACTATGGCTACACCTTC. Full variable domain (missing parts from reference TRBV5-1 and TRBJ1-2): KAGVTQTPRYLIKTRGQQVTLSCSPISGHRSVSWYQQTPGQGLQFLFEYFSETQRNKGNFPGRFSGRQFSNSRSEMNVSTLELGDSALYLCASSGTGGSNYGYTFGSGTRLTVV.

The gene calls are TRBV3-1 (or the pseudogene TRBV3-2) and TRBJ1-5, with TRBD1 identical over 7 bases. V was pared by 0 bases and J by 4 bases, with 6 bases of the junction left unmatched. Germline V lookup: CDR1 LGHDT, CDR2 YNNKEL (reference sequence). The CDR3 length is 16 residues. The CDR3 coding sequence is TGTGCCAGCAGCCAAGATTCCAGGGGGGCAAATCAGCCCCAGCATTTT. The encoded protein is CASSQDSRGANQPQHF.

As DNA, the CDR3 is TGCGCCAGCACCTCAGGACTAGCGGGAGTCACAGATACGCAGTATTTT. Protein: CASTSGLAGVTDTQYF. The chain combines TRBV5-1 with TRBJ2-3; 13 bases agree with TRBD2. After removal of 6 bases from V and 2 bases from J, the junction contained 6 bases not matched to a gene. The CDR3 is made up of 16 amino acids. Germline CDR1 reads SGHRS; CDR2 reads YFSETQ. The complete variable domain, with remaining parts taken from reference TRBV5-1 and TRBJ2-3, reads KAGVTQTPRYLIKTRGQQVTLSCSPISGHRSVSWYQQTPGQGLQFLFEYFSETQRNKGNFPGRFSGRQFSNSRSEMNVSTLELGDSALYLCASTSGLAGVTDTQYFGPGTRLTVL.